A single sample is the source of the 29 T cell receptor beta chains below, sequenced in a study of cytomegalovirus exposure and HLA in healthy donors. Primers: 60 Vbeta forward and 13 Jbeta reverse. Clones were sequenced by immunoSEQ multiplex PCR, and TCRdb holds only the in-frame ones, with some missing. The sample has 95,000 to 120,000 clones, 70% to 80% seen once. Material for sequencing was PBMCs. All receptors come from a woman under 40 in good health and CMV-seropositive.

The J gene is TRBJ1-1, the V gene TRBV19, with D possibly TRBD1 on 6 matching bases. The V end lost 4 bases, the J end lost 0 bases, and 12 bases lay between the germline ends. CDR1 is LNHDA and CDR2 is SQIVND in the germline V gene (reference sequence). This CDR3 region has 15 residues. In DNA, the CDR3 is TGTGCCAGTAGTACGAGAAGGGGGATGAACACTGAAGCTTTCTTT. Protein sequence: CASSTRRGMNTEAFF.

The J gene is TRBJ2-3, the V gene TRBV7-9; D might be TRBD2 (7 bases). In germline, CDR1 is SEHNR, CDR2 FQNEAQ (reference sequence). The CDR3 loop spans 17 amino acids. Between the trimmed V and J ends, which lost 0 bases and 4 bases, there was a span of 17 bases. Here the CDR3 DNA reads TGTGCCAGCAGCTTAGCGGGGGGGCCTTTCGTCTCAGATACGCAGTATTTT. The encoded protein is CASSLAGGPFVSDTQYF. The variable domain in full, with the rest retrieved from reference TRBV7-9 and TRBJ2-3, is DTGVSQNPRHKITKRGQNVTFRCDPISEHNRLYWYRQTLGQGPEFLTYFQNEAQLEKSRLLSDRFSAERPKGSFSTLEIQRTEQGDSAMYLCASSLAGGPFVSDTQYFGPGTRLTVL.

The chain couples TRBV5-1 to TRBJ2-7; the match to TRBD2 covers 7 bases. The CDR3 is made up of 14 amino acids. The V segment lost 1 base and the J segment 2 bases; nucleotides outside the gene matches: 3. CDR1 is SGHRS, CDR2 YFSETQ, per germline. CDR3 sequence reads: CASSLTSVAYEQYF. CDR3 nucleotide sequence: TGCGCCAGCAGCTTGACTAGCGTGGCCTACGAGCAGTACTTC.

V usage is TRBV30 and J usage is TRBJ2-3; D is perhaps TRBD2 (5 bases). The germline V and J ends were trimmed by 1 base and 2 bases, with 13 bases remaining between them. Germline loops: CDR1 GTSNPN, CDR2 SVGIG (reference sequence). The CDR3 length is 15 residues. The CDR3 DNA sequence: TGTGCCTGGAGTGCCGGACTGACCCTCACAGATACGCAGTATTTT. Translated: CAWSAGLTLTDTQYF. Full variable domain (remainder filled in from reference TRBV30 and TRBJ2-3): SQTIHQWPATLVQPVGSPLSLECTVEGTSNPNLYWYRQAAGRGLQLLFYSVGIGQISSEVPQNLSASRPQDRQFILSSKKLLLSDSGFYLCAWSAGLTLTDTQYFGPGTRLTVL.

This chain joins TRBV29-1 and TRBJ2-7; 9 nucleotides agree with TRBD1. CDR3 length: 11 amino acids. J lost 6 bases, V lost 7 bases, and 4 bases had no gene match. From germline, CDR1 is SQVTM and CDR2 ANQGSEA. Here the CDR3 reads CSGGTGSEQYF. The CDR3 region has the DNA TGCAGCGGTGGGACAGGGAGCGAGCAGTACTTC.

The chain joins TRBV29-1 to TRBJ1-1; D possibly corresponds to TRBD1 (5 bases). CDR1 is SQVTM and CDR2 is ANQGSEA in the germline V gene. The CDR3 contains 15 residues. Trimming stripped 6 bases from V and 1 base from J, with 18 bases between. CDR3 sequence (DNA): TGCAGCGTCTGGACACGACCGGACGAGAACACTGAAGCTTTCTTT. Translation gives CSVWTRPDENTEAFF. Combining the CDR3 with reference TRBV29-1 and TRBJ1-1 gives the whole variable domain SAVISQKPSRDICQRGTSLTIQCQVDSQVTMMFWYRQQPGQSLTLIATANQGSEATYESGFVIDKFPISRPNLTFSTLTVSNMSPEDSSIYLCSVWTRPDENTEAFFGQGTRLTVV.

The chain has TRBV6-5 and TRBJ1-5; D is possibly TRBD1 (6 bases). CDR3 length: 13 residues. The germline CDR1 and CDR2 sequences are MNHEY and SVGAGI. V was trimmed by 2 bases and J by 7 bases, leaving 9 bases between them. CDR3 in DNA: TGTGCCAGCAGTTACCTCGGACAGCAGCCCCAGCATTTT. This codes for CASSYLGQQPQHF.

CDR3 coding DNA: TGTGCCAGCAGTTTGGCCACAGGGGGCGGGACTGAAGCTTTCTTT. This encodes CASSLATGGGTEAFF. The chain has TRBV28 and TRBJ1-1, with 9 bases fitting TRBD1. V gave up 3 bases and J gave up 5 bases; unmatched junction bases: 7. This CDR3 is built from 15 residues. CDR1 is MDHEN and CDR2 is SYDVKM in the germline V gene.

The chain recombines TRBV27 with TRBJ1-2; D gene unclear. V lost 0 bases to trimming and J lost 5 bases, with 19 bases between them. This CDR3 is 17 amino acids long. From germline, CDR1 is MNHEY and CDR2 SMNVEV (reference sequence). As DNA, the CDR3 is TGTGCCAGCAGTTTATCTAGCTGGACCCGGAGGCATTATGGCTACACCTTC. Translated, it gives CASSLSSWTRRHYGYTF.

As DNA, the CDR3 is TGTGCCAGCAGTATATTAGGGGGGGCAAGCAATGAGCAGTTCTTC. It is translated as CASSILGGASNEQFF. V and J are TRBV7-3 and TRBJ2-1; weak D call: TRBD2 (7 bases). V lost 6 bases, J lost 6 bases, and 18 bases lay in between. CDR1 is SGHTA, CDR2 FQGTGA, per germline. The CDR3 spans 15 residues.

This chain joins TRBV25-1 and TRBJ2-2; D might be TRBD1 (5 bases). Trimming pared 4 bases from V and 3 bases from J, leaving 9 bases between. The CDR3 covers 14 residues. CDR1 is MGHDK and CDR2 is SYGVNS in the germline V gene. Here the CDR3 reads CASSVDSHTGELFF. DNA for the CDR3: TGTGCCAGCAGTGTTGACAGTCACACCGGGGAGCTGTTTTTT.

The genes are TRBV5-1 and TRBJ2-1; 7 nucleotides match TRBD2. Germline loops: CDR1 SGHRS, CDR2 YFSETQ. J gave up 7 bases and V 3 bases, and 10 bases lay outside the gene matches. The CDR3 has 15 amino acids. CDR3 residues: CASSSVLASGNEQFF. The DNA of the CDR3 is TGCGCCAGCAGCTCGGTACTAGCGTCGGGAAATGAGCAGTTCTTC.

The chain joins TRBV19 to TRBJ2-5; TRBD2 aligns across 9 bases. V trimming: 5 bases; J trimming: 5 bases; junction bases outside the gene matches: 6. Germline V lookup: CDR1 LNHDA, CDR2 SQIVND (reference sequence). The CDR3 sequence is 14 residues long. Here the CDR3 DNA reads TGTGCCAGTAGTTTGGCGGGAGGGGATGAGACCCAGTACTTC. Its translation is CASSLAGGDETQYF.

The chain joins TRBV10-3 to TRBJ2-2, with D possibly matching TRBD1 (5 bases). This CDR3 is 17 amino acids long. V dropped 2 bases and J dropped 7 bases, with 20 bases sitting between them. Per the germline V gene, CDR1 is ENHRY and CDR2 is SYGVKD. The CDR3 loop is CAISELLFQTDLGELFF. The CDR3 coding sequence is TGTGCCATCAGTGAGCTACTATTCCAGACAGACCTCGGGGAGCTGTTTTTT.

CDR3 DNA: TGTGCCAGCGGGGGAGGATCTGTATATAGCAATCAGCCCCAGCATTTT. Translating it yields CASGGGSVYSNQPQHF. The chain couples TRBV2 to TRBJ1-5; D might be TRBD1 (5 bases). The CDR3 is 16 amino acids. V dropped 8 bases and J dropped 0 bases, with 17 bases sitting between them. Germline values: CDR1 SNHLY, CDR2 FYNNEI.

This clone turned up a few times. The chain is built from TRBV28 and TRBJ1-5; no reliable D call. Trimming stripped 6 bases from V and 4 bases from J, with 10 bases between. CDR1 is MDHEN, CDR2 SYDVKM, per germline. This CDR3 has 13 amino acids. The DNA for the CDR3 is TGTGCCAGCAGCGAGACTCGAAATCAGCCCCAGCATTTT. It encodes CASSETRNQPQHF.

The J gene is TRBJ2-7, the V gene TRBV27; no reliable D call. Germline lookup yields CDR1 MNHEY and CDR2 SMNVEV (reference sequence). The CDR3 contains 13 residues. Trimming shortened V by 5 bases and J by 3 bases, and 11 bases separated the two germline ends. CDR3 sequence: CASSLGPSYEQYF. The CDR3 DNA reads as TGTGCCAGCAGTCTAGGTCCAAGCTACGAGCAGTACTTC.

This chain links TRBV13 with TRBJ1-5, with TRBD1 identical over 8 bases. V lost 5 bases and J lost 7; bases outside the gene matches: 7. This CDR3 spans 14 amino acids. Germline assignment: CDR1 PRHDT and CDR2 FYEKMQ (reference sequence). CDR3: CASSVQGAEQPQHF. As DNA, the CDR3 is TGTGCCAGCAGCGTCCAGGGGGCTGAGCAGCCCCAGCATTTT. Full variable domain (rest looked up from reference TRBV13 and TRBJ1-5): AAGVIQSPRHLIKEKRETATLKCYPIPRHDTVYWYQQGPGQDPQFLISFYEKMQSDKGSIPDRFSAQQFSDYHSELNMSSLELGDSALYFCASSVQGAEQPQHFGDGTRLSIL.

The chain combines TRBV30 with TRBJ2-5; 8 bases are shared with TRBD2. V lost 0 bases and J lost 4; bases outside the gene matches: 4. This CDR3 region has 14 residues. Germline-derived CDR1 and CDR2 are GTSNPN and SVGIG (reference sequence). CDR3 DNA: TGTGCCTGGAGTGTAAAAGCGGGAGTAGAGACCCAGTACTTC. Its translation: CAWSVKAGVETQYF.

The chain carries TRBV27 and TRBJ1-6, with 8 bases that match TRBD1. CDR3 length: 16 residues. Germline CDR1 is MNHEY and CDR2 is SMNVEV (reference sequence). Unmatched junction bases numbered 4, after V lost 2 bases and J lost 4 bases. CDR3 in amino acids: CASSLLRTGYNSPLHF. Written as DNA, the CDR3 is TGTGCCAGCAGTTTACTTCGGACAGGGTATAATTCACCCCTCCACTTT.

The chain couples TRBV5-1 to TRBJ1-2; maybe TRBD1 (5 bases). Germline V gene lookup returns CDR1 SGHRS and CDR2 YFSETQ. V was clipped by 3 bases and J by 6 bases, with 15 bases between them. The CDR3 runs to 14 residues. Written as DNA, the CDR3 is TGCGCCAGCAGCTCCACCCGGGGAGGGGATGGCTACACCTTC. This sequence encodes CASSSTRGGDGYTF. Combining the CDR3 with reference TRBV5-1 and TRBJ1-2 gives the whole variable domain KAGVTQTPRYLIKTRGQQVTLSCSPISGHRSVSWYQQTPGQGLQFLFEYFSETQRNKGNFPGRFSGRQFSNSRSEMNVSTLELGDSALYLCASSSTRGGDGYTFGSGTRLTVV.

The J gene is TRBJ2-5, the V gene TRBV5-5, with 7 positions matching TRBD1. The CDR3 sequence is 16 residues long. The germline gives CDR1 SGHKS, CDR2 YYEKEE (reference sequence). V lost 0 bases to trimming and J lost 2 bases; unmatched junction nucleotides: 7. CDR3 nucleotide sequence: TGTGCCAGCAGCTTGGGATTGGGGACAGCACAAGAGACCCAGTACTTC. This encodes CASSLGLGTAQETQYF.

CDR3 amino acids: CASSLVYVGVEQFF. In DNA, the CDR3 is TGTGCCAGCAGCTTAGTATATGTGGGCGTTGAGCAGTTCTTC. The chain is built from TRBV11-3 and TRBJ2-1; no firm D call. Trimming left V 1 base short and J 9 bases short, with 13 bases between. This CDR3 contains 14 residues. Germline values: CDR1 SGHNT, CDR2 YENEEA.

This chain links TRBV20-1 with TRBJ1-2; D perhaps matches TRBD1 (6 bases). Germline CDR1 reads DFQATT; CDR2 reads SNEGSKA (reference sequence). The CDR3 loop spans 11 amino acids. The CDR3 DNA follows: TGCAGCGCCGGGACACAATATGGCTACACCTTC. Its translation is CSAGTQYGYTF.

V gene TRBV29-1 combines with J gene TRBJ1-6; 10 bases align to TRBD1. The CDR3 loop spans 14 amino acids. The J segment lost 9 bases and the V segment lost 7 bases, leaving 9 bases of the junction unmatched. In germline, CDR1 is SQVTM, CDR2 ANQGSEA. CDR3 region: CSARTGGTASPLHF. The CDR3 DNA sequence: TGCAGCGCTCGGACAGGGGGTACGGCTTCACCCCTCCACTTT.

This clone was counted a single time. V usage is TRBV5-1 and J usage is TRBJ2-5, with TRBD1 matching 7 bases. In germline, CDR1 is SGHRS, CDR2 YFSETQ. The CDR3 totals 15 residues. The V segment lost 4 bases and the J segment 1 base; nucleotides outside the gene matches: 7. CDR3 region: CASSPPGQAQETQYF. CDR3 nucleotide sequence: TGCGCCAGCAGCCCTCCAGGACAGGCCCAAGAGACCCAGTACTTC.

The chain has TRBV6-1 and TRBJ1-2, with 7 bases that match TRBD1. Germline V gives CDR1 MNHNS, CDR2 SASEGT. The J segment lost 6 bases and the V segment lost 4 bases, leaving 14 bases of the junction unmatched. This CDR3 has 16 amino acids. The CDR3 is CASSATGAPVVNGYTF. The CDR3 region has the DNA TGTGCCAGCAGTGCTACAGGGGCCCCGGTCGTCAATGGCTACACCTTC.

This chain uses TRBV10-3 with TRBJ1-5; the match to TRBD1 covers 10 bases. V shed 6 bases and J 3 bases; nucleotides not matched to a gene: 5. CDR1 ENHRY and CDR2 SYGVKD come from the germline V gene. CDR3 length equals 15 residues. Written as DNA, the CDR3 is TGTGCCATCAGGGCCGGGACAGGGGACAATCAGCCCCAGCATTTT. Its translation is CAIRAGTGDNQPQHF.

The CDR3 sequence is CASSLGGTSGRDTQYF. CDR3 DNA: TGTGCCAGCAGCTTGGGGGGGACTAGCGGGAGAGATACGCAGTATTTT. V is TRBV5-4 and J is TRBJ2-3, with 14 bases matching TRBD2. From germline, CDR1 is SGHNT and CDR2 YYREEE (reference sequence). CDR3 size: 16 residues. After removal of 0 bases from V and 5 bases from J, the junction contained 2 bases not matched to a gene. The complete variable domain, with remaining parts taken from reference TRBV5-4 and TRBJ2-3, reads ETGVTQSPTHLIKTRGQQVTLRCSSQSGHNTVSWYQQALGQGPQFIFQYYREEENGRGNFPPRFSGLQFPNYSSELNVNALELDDSALYLCASSLGGTSGRDTQYFGPGTRLTVL.